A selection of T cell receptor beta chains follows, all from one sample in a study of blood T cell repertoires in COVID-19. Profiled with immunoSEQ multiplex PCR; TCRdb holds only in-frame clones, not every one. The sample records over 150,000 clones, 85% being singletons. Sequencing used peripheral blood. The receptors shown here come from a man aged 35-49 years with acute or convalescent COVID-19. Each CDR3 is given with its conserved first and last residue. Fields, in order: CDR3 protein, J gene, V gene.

CASSLGGRVTDGYTF TRBJ1-2 TRBV28
CASSYSAGNTEAFF TRBJ1-1 TRBV6-2/TRBV6-3
CASINGGQANYGYTF TRBJ1-2 TRBV6-6
CASSLKLTSGRTDTQYF TRBJ2-3 TRBV7-8
CASSLHRDRNSPLHF TRBJ1-6 TRBV11-1
CASSAGQGGNQPQHF TRBJ1-5 TRBV9
CSNLGLEYNQPQHF TRBJ1-5 TRBV29-1
CASSPTGRATNEKLFF TRBJ1-4 TRBV18
CASSLGTGYEQYF TRBJ2-7 TRBV27
CASSNGGPNGYTF TRBJ1-2 TRBV6-5
CASRLAGQNTEAFF TRBJ1-1 TRBV6-5
CASSLKGTGHYGYTF TRBJ1-2 TRBV7-2
CASSTNPGVGTFF TRBJ1-1 TRBV19
CASSLMSGLNQPQHF TRBJ1-5 TRBV7-6
CASSDPGGAGELFF TRBJ2-2 TRBV25-1
CASSVEGIARNEQFF TRBJ2-1 TRBV9
CASKTETGGTYEQYF TRBJ2-7 TRBV6-5
CASSLVAPYEQYF TRBJ2-7 TRBV7-9
CASSLAGATDTQYF TRBJ2-3 TRBV7-2
CASSRGPRLSGGLTDTQYF TRBJ2-3 TRBV5-1
CASRGGPGEKLFF TRBJ1-4 TRBV30
CASSTGQGQGGQPQHF TRBJ1-5 TRBV19
CASSARDRGHNEQFF TRBJ2-1 TRBV9
CASSLVGGSTDTQYF TRBJ2-3 TRBV5-1
CATSDGGTGGHSPLHF TRBJ1-6 TRBV24-1
CASSQLAGGPSYEQYF TRBJ2-7 TRBV5-1
CASSQGGDRGTEAFF TRBJ1-1 TRBV4-2
CASSPLVGRTEAFF TRBJ1-1 TRBV14
CASSDLTGTGDNGYTF TRBJ1-2 TRBV5-1
CASSPSDSYEQYF TRBJ2-7 TRBV7-9
CASSGGVDGYGYTF TRBJ1-2 TRBV5-1
CASSEQGYYTGELFF TRBJ2-2 TRBV2
CASTGTGSLKLFF TRBJ1-4 TRBV19
CASSLRLAGAYNEQFF TRBJ2-1 TRBV4-2
CASSPFVEYGEQYF TRBJ2-7 TRBV3-1/TRBV3-2
CASSQSAVSYNEQFF TRBJ2-1 TRBV3-1/TRBV3-2
CASSLINQPQHF TRBJ1-5 TRBV2
CASSRLVAGGNTIYF TRBJ1-3 TRBV6-2/TRBV6-3
CASRNARGFAYGYTF TRBJ1-2 TRBV28
CASSRRGGTSTDTQYF TRBJ2-3 TRBV3-1/TRBV3-2
CSVGGEVTEAFF TRBJ1-1 TRBV29-1
CSALQSKGYTF TRBJ1-2 TRBV29-1
CAWSPGQSLSPLHF TRBJ1-6 TRBV30
CASSDPGTGHYGYTF TRBJ1-2 TRBV6-2/TRBV6-3